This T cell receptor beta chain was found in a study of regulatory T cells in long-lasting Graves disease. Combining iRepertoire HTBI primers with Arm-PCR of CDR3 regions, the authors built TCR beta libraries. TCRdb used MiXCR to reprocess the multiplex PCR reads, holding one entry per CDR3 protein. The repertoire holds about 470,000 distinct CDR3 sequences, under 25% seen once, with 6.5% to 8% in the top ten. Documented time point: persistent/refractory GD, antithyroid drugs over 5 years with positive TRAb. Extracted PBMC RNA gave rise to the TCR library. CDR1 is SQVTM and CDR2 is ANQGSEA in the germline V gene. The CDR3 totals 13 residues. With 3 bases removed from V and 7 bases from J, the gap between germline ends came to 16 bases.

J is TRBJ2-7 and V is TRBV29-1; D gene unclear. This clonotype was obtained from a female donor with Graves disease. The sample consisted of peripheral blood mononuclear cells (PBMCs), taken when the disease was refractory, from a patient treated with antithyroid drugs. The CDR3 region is CSVEFLYQGEQYF. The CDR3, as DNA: TGCAGCGTTGAGTTCCTTTACCAAGGGGAGCAGTACTTC.